Each of the 12 T cell receptor beta chains below was sequenced from the same sample in a study of shared T cell receptors in the human thymus. Sequencing was performed with immunoSEQ multiplex PCR; in TCRdb, only in-frame clones are kept and a portion is missing. Of hundreds of thousands of clones listed, around 87% are singletons. These records were also assigned to another study, of human thymus T cells.

The sample was thymocytes. The receptors here all came from a boy in the first two years of life with a congenital heart defect.

The chain couples TRBV7-9 to TRBJ2-5; 13 bases are a match to TRBD2. Germline V gives CDR1 SEHNR, CDR2 FQNEAQ (reference sequence). This CDR3 is built from 18 residues. V lost 1 base, J lost 2 bases, and 7 bases stayed unmatched. This chain's CDR3 is CASSLEGGTSGIQETQYF. The CDR3 coding sequence is TGTGCCAGCAGCTTAGAAGGGGGGACTAGCGGGATTCAAGAGACCCAGTACTTC.

The chain carries TRBV30 and TRBJ2-1, with D perhaps matching TRBD1 (6 bases). Germline CDR1 is GTSNPN and CDR2 is SVGIG (reference sequence). This CDR3 region has 14 residues. Trimming took 0 bases from V and 7 from J, leaving 13 bases between them. The CDR3 loop reads CAWSVPDRKNEQFF. The DNA of the CDR3 is TGTGCCTGGAGTGTACCGGACAGAAAGAATGAGCAGTTCTTC.

V usage is TRBV9 and J usage is TRBJ2-1; 13 nucleotides line up with TRBD2. The ends lost 0 bases at V and 6 bases at J; junction bases unmatched: 0. The CDR3 sequence is 15 residues long. CDR1 and CDR2 (germline): SGDLS, YYNGEE. In DNA form, the CDR3 reads TGTGCCAGCAGCGTAGGGACTAGCGGGGGCAATGAGCAGTTCTTC. As protein: CASSVGTSGGNEQFF.

The chain combines TRBV5-1 with TRBJ2-2; D possibly corresponds to TRBD2 (6 bases). The CDR3 sequence is 15 residues long. Germline-derived CDR1 and CDR2 are SGHRS and YFSETQ. Trimming cost V 2 bases and J 7 bases, with 15 bases left between them. DNA of the CDR3: TGCGCCAGCAGCTTTCGGCCTAGCGCGTGCGGGGAGCTGTTTTTT. Its protein is CASSFRPSACGELFF.

The J gene is TRBJ1-5, the V gene TRBV30; D gene uncertain. This CDR3 comprises 14 residues. V was pared by 1 base and J by 0 bases, with 7 bases between. From germline, CDR1 is GTSNPN and CDR2 SVGIG (reference sequence). The CDR3 loop reads CAWSALNSNQPQHF. CDR3 bases: TGTGCCTGGAGTGCACTTAATAGCAATCAGCCCCAGCATTTT.

The chain links TRBV15 to TRBJ2-3; 14 bases are a match to TRBD2. Germline V gene data show CDR1 as LNHNV and CDR2 as YYDKDF (reference sequence). J lost 2 bases, V lost 3 bases, and 1 base had no gene match. CDR3 length: 16 residues. CDR3 loop: CATSRTSGGDTDTQYF. The CDR3 bases are TGTGCCACCAGCAGGACTAGCGGGGGGGACACAGATACGCAGTATTTT.

The chain recombines TRBV6-5 with TRBJ1-2; D might be TRBD1 (6 bases). The V gene's germline CDR1 is MNHEY and CDR2 SVGAGI. Trimming pared 6 bases from V and 3 bases from J, leaving 17 bases between. This CDR3 region has 15 residues. CDR3 nucleotides: TGTGCCAGCAGACCCACCCCACAGGGTGACTATGGCTACACCTTC. It is translated as CASRPTPQGDYGYTF.

V gene TRBV10-3 combines with J gene TRBJ1-2; 7 nucleotides match TRBD1. V trimming: 2 bases; J trimming: 2 bases; junction bases outside the gene matches: 8. CDR1 is ENHRY and CDR2 is SYGVKD in the germline V gene. The CDR3 loop spans 16 amino acids. The CDR3 DNA follows: TGTGCCATCAGTGAGACCCTGAGGGGGCTGAACTATGGCTACACCTTC. It is translated as CAISETLRGLNYGYTF.

The rearrangement uses TRBV9 and TRBJ2-2; perhaps TRBD1 as D (7 bases). Germline CDR1 and CDR2: SGDLS and YYNGEE. CDR3 length: 15 residues. Trimming removed 2 bases from V and 4 bases from J, with 12 bases in between. The CDR3 region is CASSVAGQITGELFF. The CDR3, as DNA: TGTGCCAGCAGCGTGGCGGGACAGATCACCGGGGAGCTGTTTTTT.

V and J are TRBV4-1 and TRBJ2-5; possible D gene TRBD1, 5 bases. Germline V gives CDR1 MGHRA, CDR2 YSYEKL. This CDR3 spans 15 amino acids. Deletions cut 1 base from V and 2 bases from J, with 11 bases between. Here the CDR3 DNA reads TGCGCCAGCAGCCAAGTTGAGGACAAACAAGAGACCCAGTACTTC. This codes for CASSQVEDKQETQYF.

V and J are TRBV6-1 and TRBJ2-1, with D tentatively TRBD2 (6 bases). The germline V gene encodes CDR1 MNHNS and CDR2 SASEGT. The CDR3 totals 17 residues. The ends were cut back, 2 bases at V and 2 bases at J, with 16 bases in the middle. Here the CDR3 DNA reads TGTGCCAGCAGTGAAATAGAGAGCGGGCTACCCTACAATGAGCAGTTCTTC. Amino acid sequence: CASSEIESGLPYNEQFF.

The J gene is TRBJ2-3, the V gene TRBV6-1; weak D call: TRBD2 (5 bases). CDR3 size: 17 residues. V lost 3 bases and J lost 0, with 16 bases in between. Germline V CDR1 and CDR2: MNHNS, SASEGT. This CDR3 is CASSERAGLSSTDTQYF. For the CDR3, the DNA is TGTGCCAGCAGTGAGCGGGCTGGCCTATCTAGCACAGATACGCAGTATTTT.